Below, 15 T cell receptor beta chains from the same sample are listed, as sequenced in a study of Graves' ophthalmopathy and Graves' hyperthyroidism. TCR beta CDR3 amplification used RNA transcripts. RT-PCR in the first round used HTBI primers; a second-round multiplex PCR followed. TCRdb processed the multiplex PCR reads anew with MiXCR; each CDR3 protein has one entry. The sample contains over 650,000 distinct CDR3 sequences, approximately 39% of which appear only once. Sequenced sample: peripheral blood. These receptors were obtained from an adult man with Graves' ophthalmopathy.

This clonotype was seen a few times. This CDR3 is CAWNVAGLMNTEAFF. For the CDR3, the DNA is TGTGCCTGGAACGTCGCAGGGTTAATGAACACTGAAGCTTTCTTT. The chain joins TRBV30 to TRBJ1-1, with a tentative D call TRBD1 (5 bases). Trimming removed 4 bases from V and 0 bases from J, with 15 bases in between. The CDR3 consists of 15 residues. Germline values: CDR1 GTSNPN, CDR2 SVGIG (reference sequence).

Many counts were recorded for this clonotype. This chain joins TRBV12-3 or TRBV12-4 and TRBJ2-5; 13 nucleotides line up with TRBD2. CDR3 size: 18 residues. The J segment lost 1 base and the V segment lost 5 bases, leaving 10 bases of the junction unmatched. The DNA of the CDR3 is TGTGCCAGCAGTAATGGACTAGCGGGAGATCGGACCCAAGAGACCCAGTACTTC. Translation gives CASSNGLAGDRTQETQYF.

Ten or more counts support this clonotype. The chain uses TRBV15 and TRBJ1-2; no definite D call. There are 13 residues in the CDR3. Germline V CDR1 and CDR2: LNHNV, YYDKDF (reference sequence). The ends were cut back, 4 bases at V and 4 bases at J, with 10 bases in the middle. DNA for the CDR3: TGTGCCACCAGCAAGGAGGGTCCCTATGGCTACACCTTC. This translates into CATSKEGPYGYTF.

Of note for this clonotype: A much bigger clone sits one base away, suggesting this may be a read error. This chain links TRBV5-1 with TRBJ2-7; D call uncertain. CDR1 SGHRS and CDR2 YFSETQ come from the germline V gene. There are 13 residues in the CDR3. The CDR3 here is CASSYYMAYERYF. The DNA for the CDR3 is TGCGCCAGCAGCTACTACATGGCCTACGAGCGGTACTTC. The whole variable domain, remainder taken from reference TRBV5-1 and TRBJ2-7, is KAGVTQTPRYLIKTRGQQVTLSCSPISGHRSVSWYQQTPGQGLQFLFEYFSETQRNKGNFPGRFSGRQFSNSRSEMNVSTLELGDSALYLCASSYYMAYERYFGPGTRLTVT.

This clonotype was counted between two and nine times. This chain links TRBV19 with TRBJ2-2; a weak D match, TRBD1 (6 bases). Germline V gene data show CDR1 as LNHDA and CDR2 as SQIVND (reference sequence). The CDR3 contains 14 residues. The ends were cut back, 7 bases at V and 4 bases at J, with 13 bases in the middle. CDR3 loop: CASNPGQPTGELFF. In nucleotides, the CDR3 is TGTGCCAGTAACCCGGGACAACCCACCGGGGAGCTGTTTTTT.

Ten or more counts support this clonotype. V usage is TRBV12-3 or TRBV12-4 and J usage is TRBJ1-5; 7 positions agree with TRBD1. The CDR3 has 18 amino acids. Trimming cost V 5 bases and J 0 bases; bases outside gene matches: 13. The CDR3: CASSQPGLTGDSNQPQHF. CDR3 in DNA: TGTGCCAGCAGTCAACCCGGACTTACAGGGGATAGCAATCAGCCCCAGCATTTT.

The sample holds many counts of this clonotype. The chain links TRBV19 to TRBJ1-3; D not resolved. The CDR3 has 12 amino acids. V lost 10 bases and J 0 bases, leaving 7 bases between the germline ends. Germline V CDR1 and CDR2: LNHDA, SQIVND (reference sequence). The CDR3 protein is CATDSSGNTIYF. The DNA for the CDR3 is TGTGCCACTGACTCCTCTGGAAACACCATATATTTT.

This clonotype has more than one count but fewer than ten. V gene TRBV7-2 combines with J gene TRBJ1-1, with D possibly being TRBD1 (5 bases). CDR1 SGHTA and CDR2 FQGNSA come from the germline V gene. The V end lost 11 bases, the J end lost 0 bases, and 19 bases lay between the germline ends. CDR3 size: 15 residues. CDR3 DNA sequence: TGTGCCTGTTCACCACGGGGCCCCATGAACACTGAAGCTTTCTTT. Its translation is CACSPRGPMNTEAFF.

CDR3 DNA sequence: TGCAGTGCTTCTGACGGACAGGGGCAAGAGACCCAGTACTTC. Encoded protein: CSASDGQGQETQYF. V gene TRBV20-1 combines with J gene TRBJ2-5; the match to TRBD1 covers 9 bases. After removal of 5 bases from V and 2 bases from J, the junction contained 6 bases not matched to a gene. The CDR3 totals 14 residues. Looked up from germline, CDR1 is DFQATT and CDR2 is SNEGSKA (reference sequence).

This clonotype was seen a few times. The J gene is TRBJ2-7, the V gene TRBV2; TRBD1 agrees at 10 bases. Trimming at V came to 8 bases and at J to 5 bases, leaving 12 bases not matched to a gene. CDR3 length: 15 residues. CDR1 is SNHLY and CDR2 is FYNNEI in the germline V gene. The CDR3 nucleotides are TGTGCCAGCTCGGAACGGCGACAGGGGGCCCACGAGCAGTACTTC. Amino acid sequence: CASSERRQGAHEQYF. Full variable domain (missing parts from reference TRBV2 and TRBJ2-7): EPEVTQTPSHQVTQMGQEVILRCVPISNHLYFYWYRQILGQKVEFLVSFYNNEISEKSEIFDDQFSVERPDGSNFTLKIRSTKLEDSAMYFCASSERRQGAHEQYFGPGTRLTVT.

This chain joins TRBV11-3 and TRBJ2-5; the D is unclear. This CDR3 comprises 15 residues. V was pared by 5 bases and J by 5 bases, with 18 bases between. Germline assignment: CDR1 SGHNT and CDR2 YENEEA. The CDR3 nucleotides are TGTGCCAGCAGCCAGAGACTGGGGATGGGGGAGACCCAGTACTTC. Its protein product is CASSQRLGMGETQYF.

In this sample, this clonotype turned up many times. This chain connects TRBV12-3 or TRBV12-4 to TRBJ1-5; possible D gene TRBD1, 5 bases. The length of the CDR3 is 15 residues. The V and J ends lost 4 bases and 7 bases respectively, with 17 bases between them. The CDR3 bases are TGTGCCAGCAGTTCCAATCGGGGGGGAGGACAGCCCCAGCATTTT. Amino acids: CASSSNRGGGQPQHF.

In its sample, this clonotype was seen many times. The rearrangement links TRBV7-3 to TRBJ1-5; 9 positions match TRBD1. Germline V gene data show CDR1 as SGHTA and CDR2 as FQGTGA. The V and J ends lost 5 bases and 7 bases, in that order; junction bases with no gene match: 9. This CDR3 has 15 amino acids. The chain's CDR3 is CASSVDGTGRQPQHF. The CDR3 DNA reads TGTGCCAGCAGCGTAGATGGGACAGGGCGCCAGCCCCAGCATTTT.

This clonotype was observed many times. The chain is built from TRBV6-1 and TRBJ2-7; D is unclear. Deletions cut 5 bases from V and 4 bases from J, with 6 bases between. In germline, CDR1 is MNHNS, CDR2 SASEGT. The CDR3 has 11 amino acids. CDR3 sequence (DNA): TGTGCCAGCAGTTACCGGTACGAGCAGTACTTC. Its translation: CASSYRYEQYF.

This clonotype was seen once. The chain employs TRBV7-9 and TRBJ2-5; TRBD1 matches at 10 bases. The CDR3 has 14 amino acids. Germline V gene lookup returns CDR1 SEHNR and CDR2 FQNEAQ (reference sequence). Germline trimming cut 5 bases from V and 4 bases from J; bases unmatched to any gene: 4. The CDR3 DNA reads as TGTGCCAGCAGCCAGGACAGGGGGGCAGAGACCCAGTACTTC. This codes for CASSQDRGAETQYF.